This TCR beta chain was recovered during a study of blood T cell repertoires in COVID-19. How the authors handled the data: Nucleated cell counts were estimated from reference gene primer amplification. The method was immunoSEQ multiplex PCR; TCRdb's version includes in-frame clones alone and lacks a portion of them. The V and J calls and clone size come from that table; D and trimming were worked out from the DNA. This repertoire shows fewer than 300,000 clones, about 76% found once; its top ten account for around 2.9%. Germline loops: CDR1 MRHNA, CDR2 SNTAGT. V lost 10 bases, J lost 5 bases, and 5 bases stayed unmatched. The CDR3 extends over 12 amino acids.

The sequencing sample was made of peripheral blood. This TCR came from a woman aged 60-75 years with active or convalescent COVID-19. The chain recombines TRBV6-4 with TRBJ1-5; 7 nucleotides agree with TRBD1. The CDR3 nucleotides read TGTGCCAAAAGGGACAGACATCAGCCCCAGCATTTT. Its translation: CAKRDRHQPQHF.